One sample yielded the 13 T cell receptor beta chains listed below, sequenced in a study of T cells in Graves' hyperthyroidism and ophthalmopathy. Amplification yielded TCR beta CDR3 regions, with RNA transcripts as the source. RT-PCR in the first round (using the HTBI primer set) targeted the TCR CDR3. TCRdb redid the calling of the multiplex PCR reads with MiXCR, one entry per CDR3 protein. The sample has 300,000 to 450,000 distinct CDR3 sequences, approximately 15% seen once; the top ten hold approximately 10%. The source material was blood. These receptors all come from a woman between 55 and 75 years old with Graves' hyperthyroidism.

CDR3 sequence reads: CASSVGSGKGSNEQFF. In nucleotides, the CDR3 is TGTGCCAGCAGCGTAGGATCAGGGAAGGGAAGCAATGAGCAGTTCTTC. The V and J genes are TRBV9 and TRBJ2-1, with D perhaps TRBD1 (5 bases). In germline, CDR1 is SGDLS, CDR2 YYNGEE. The CDR3 is made up of 16 amino acids. Trimming cost V 0 bases and J 6 bases, with 16 bases left between them.

This CDR3 is CASRSWQEGANVLTF. CDR3 nucleotide sequence: TGTGCCAGTAGATCCTGGCAAGAGGGGGCCAACGTCCTGACTTTC. This chain joins TRBV19 and TRBJ2-6; D remains unclear. The germline V and J ends were trimmed by 6 bases and 4 bases, with 13 bases remaining between them. The CDR3 spans 15 residues. CDR1 is LNHDA, CDR2 SQIVND, per germline (reference sequence).

This clonotype was recorded at least ten times. The rearrangement uses TRBV7-9 and TRBJ1-1; D ambiguous. The V end lost 7 bases, the J end lost 2 bases, and 14 bases lay between the germline ends. The length of the CDR3 is 14 residues. Germline V CDR1 and CDR2: SEHNR, FQNEAQ (reference sequence). The CDR3 region has the DNA TGTGCCAGCAACAAAAATGGACTTAACACTGAAGCTTTCTTT. Its translation: CASNKNGLNTEAFF.

This clonotype was observed many times. The chain uses TRBV18 and TRBJ1-1; D unclear. The CDR3 has 15 residues. The V end was cut by 2 bases, the J end by 3 bases, with 13 bases between. Germline values: CDR1 KGHSH, CDR2 LQKENI. DNA of the CDR3: TGTGCCAGCTCACCAGGACTGGGTGGGCACACTGAAGCTTTCTTT. Its translation is CASSPGLGGHTEAFF. Complete variable domain (other parts from reference TRBV18 and TRBJ1-1): NAGVMQNPRHLVRRRGQEARLRCSPMKGHSHVYWYRQLPEEGLKFMVYLQKENIIDESGMPKERFSAEFPKEGPSILRIQQVVRGDSAAYFCASSPGLGGHTEAFFGQGTRLTVV.

This chain connects TRBV20-1 to TRBJ2-1; 8 nucleotides align to TRBD2. Germline CDR1 reads DFQATT; CDR2 reads SNEGSKA (reference sequence). With V trimmed by 2 bases and J by 9 bases, 9 bases remained unmatched. The CDR3 is 14 amino acids. CDR3: CSARIGGRFSEQFF. The CDR3 coding sequence is TGCAGTGCTAGAATCGGCGGGAGGTTTAGTGAGCAGTTCTTC.

The chain links TRBV18 to TRBJ2-1; no definite D call. Between the trimmed V and J ends, which lost 6 bases and 8 bases, there was a span of 11 bases. The germline CDR1 and CDR2 sequences are KGHSH and LQKENI. The CDR3 loop spans 12 amino acids. The CDR3 protein is CASSNAQYEQFF. The CDR3 bases are TGTGCCAGCTCTAACGCTCAGTATGAGCAGTTCTTC. Together with reference TRBV18 and TRBJ2-1, the CDR3 gives the full variable domain: NAGVMQNPRHLVRRRGQEARLRCSPMKGHSHVYWYRQLPEEGLKFMVYLQKENIIDESGMPKERFSAEFPKEGPSILRIQQVVRGDSAAYFCASSNAQYEQFFGPGTRLTVL.

This clonotype was observed many times. The chain links TRBV11-2 to TRBJ1-4; D remains ambiguous. The germline V and J ends were trimmed by 2 bases and 0 bases, with 4 bases remaining between them. Germline V CDR1 and CDR2: SGHAT, FQNNGV. The CDR3 has 14 residues. The CDR3 DNA reads as TGTGCCAGCAGCTTACAGACAACTAATGAAAAACTGTTTTTT. It translates to CASSLQTTNEKLFF.

This clonotype was observed many times. The V gene is TRBV12-3 or TRBV12-4, the J gene TRBJ1-1; perhaps TRBD1 as D (6 bases). The CDR3 runs to 14 residues. The ends were cut back, 6 bases at V and 5 bases at J, with 16 bases in the middle. This CDR3 is CASSPSGASTEAFF. The CDR3 nucleotides read TGTGCCAGCAGCCCGTCGGGGGCGAGTACTGAAGCTTTCTTT.

This clonotype was picked up a small number of times. This chain uses TRBV19 with TRBJ1-1; 7 bases agree with TRBD1. The germline V gene encodes CDR1 LNHDA and CDR2 SQIVND (reference sequence). The CDR3 spans 18 residues. V shed 4 bases, J shed 2 bases, and the junction held 16 bases outside the gene matches. For the CDR3, the DNA is TGTGCCAGTAGTACGACAGGGTACCCATCTGACGTAAACACTGAAGCTTTCTTT. Protein: CASSTTGYPSDVNTEAFF.

This clonotype was seen repeatedly, ten times or more. This rearrangement joins TRBV11-2 to TRBJ2-1; 15 nucleotides agree with TRBD2. Trimming removed 3 bases from V and 0 bases from J; junction bases left unmatched: 3. The germline gives CDR1 SGHAT, CDR2 FQNNGV. The length of the CDR3 is 18 residues. CDR3 region: CASSFGLAGGGSYNEQFF. The CDR3, as DNA: TGTGCCAGCAGCTTCGGACTAGCGGGAGGGGGCTCCTACAATGAGCAGTTCTTC. Drawing the rest from reference TRBV11-2 and TRBJ2-1, the complete variable domain is EAGVAQSPRYKIIEKRQSVAFWCNPISGHATLYWYQQILGQGPKLLIQFQNNGVVDDSQLPKDRFSAERLKGVDSTLKIQPAKLEDSAVYLCASSFGLAGGGSYNEQFFGPGTRLTVL.

The CDR3: CSARETSGRASNEQFF. CDR3 DNA sequence: TGCAGTGCTAGAGAGACTAGCGGGAGGGCCAGCAATGAGCAGTTCTTC. V usage is TRBV20-1 and J usage is TRBJ2-1, with TRBD2 matching 14 bases. CDR1 and CDR2 (germline): DFQATT, SNEGSKA (reference sequence). Germline trimming cut 0 bases from V and 6 bases from J; bases unmatched to any gene: 4. The CDR3 is 16 residues long.

This clonotype was seen a few times. The gene calls are TRBV18 and TRBJ2-7; no definite D call. V was cut by 10 bases and J by 2 bases, with 21 bases left in between. This CDR3 is 15 amino acids long. Germline values: CDR1 KGHSH, CDR2 LQKENI. CDR3 coding DNA: TGTGCCACCACCGACCAGAGACGAGGAACCTACGAGCAGTACTTC. Translating it yields CATTDQRRGTYEQYF.

The chain carries TRBV7-2 and TRBJ2-1, with TRBD2 as a possible D gene (5 bases). V was trimmed by 4 bases and J by 15 bases, leaving 10 bases between them. The V gene's germline CDR1 is SGHTA and CDR2 FQGNSA. The CDR3 totals 10 residues. In DNA form, the CDR3 reads TGTGCCAGCAGCTCAACGGGGTTGTTCTTC. Residues: CASSSTGLFF.